These 9 T cell receptor beta chains were all obtained from the same sample, sequenced in a study of control samples from healthy donors and cancer patients. The repertoire was sequenced with immunoSEQ multiplex PCR; TCRdb's copy has only in-frame clones and lacks some. The data show about 410,000 clones, around 90% seen once. Material for sequencing was PBMCs. The origin of the receptors is a man between 40 and 49 years old with head and neck cancer.

V is TRBV2 and J is TRBJ1-1; no clear D. Germline assignment: CDR1 SNHLY and CDR2 FYNNEI. V lost 8 bases to trimming and J lost 1 base, with 11 bases between them. The CDR3 spans 13 residues. The CDR3 spells CASQRGKNTEAFF. CDR3 nucleotides: TGTGCCAGCCAGCGGGGAAAGAACACTGAAGCTTTCTTT.

The J gene is TRBJ2-1, the V gene TRBV29-1; 8 positions match TRBD2. The J segment lost 2 bases and the V segment lost 7 bases, leaving 4 bases of the junction unmatched. The CDR3 contains 13 residues. Per the germline V gene, CDR1 is SQVTM and CDR2 is ANQGSEA. The CDR3 DNA sequence: TGCAGCGCCGGGGGACTAGCCTACAATGAGCAGTTCTTC. Protein: CSAGGLAYNEQFF.

This rearrangement joins TRBV11-2 to TRBJ2-7, with a possible D match to TRBD2 (5 bases). The CDR3 loop spans 11 amino acids. V lost 4 bases, J lost 5 bases, and 6 bases lay in between. CDR1 and CDR2 from the germline V gene are SGHAT and FQNNGV. The CDR3 DNA follows: TGTGCCAGCAGCTCCGGGGACGAGCAGTACTTC. Residues: CASSSGDEQYF.

V gene TRBV5-4 combines with J gene TRBJ1-3, with D tentatively TRBD1 (5 bases). This CDR3 contains 16 residues. Germline assignment: CDR1 SGHNT and CDR2 YYREEE (reference sequence). V gave up 4 bases and J gave up 0 bases, with 14 bases separating them. As DNA, the CDR3 is TGTGCCAGCAGCCTCGCGGGGGTCGACTCTGGAAACACCATATATTTT. It translates to CASSLAGVDSGNTIYF.

The chain carries TRBV28 and TRBJ2-1, with D uncertain. From germline, CDR1 is MDHEN and CDR2 SYDVKM. V shed 0 bases and J shed 6 bases, with 18 bases lying between them. CDR3 length equals 17 residues. CDR3 in amino acids: CASSLWRYGGTGNEQFF. For the CDR3, the DNA is TGTGCCAGCAGTTTATGGAGATATGGCGGTACGGGCAATGAGCAGTTCTTC.

This chain links TRBV11-2 with TRBJ2-7; 7 bases are shared with TRBD2. The CDR3 sequence is 17 residues long. The germline V gene encodes CDR1 SGHAT and CDR2 FQNNGV. Losses at the gene ends were 0 bases for V and 0 bases for J; bases not matched to a gene: 8. For the CDR3, the DNA is TGTGCCAGCAGCTTAGATCCGGGCGGGAGTAGCTCCTACGAGCAGTACTTC. This translates into CASSLDPGGSSSYEQYF. Using reference TRBV11-2 and TRBJ2-7 for the parts outside the CDR3, the full variable domain is EAGVAQSPRYKIIEKRQSVAFWCNPISGHATLYWYQQILGQGPKLLIQFQNNGVVDDSQLPKDRFSAERLKGVDSTLKIQPAKLEDSAVYLCASSLDPGGSSSYEQYFGPGTRLTVT.

The chain is built from TRBV5-1 and TRBJ2-7; 14 nucleotides line up with TRBD2. After removal of 0 bases from V and 0 bases from J, the junction contained 14 bases not matched to a gene. The V gene's germline CDR1 is SGHRS and CDR2 YFSETQ. This CDR3 contains 21 residues. CDR3 amino acids: CASSLATRGLGLAGASYEQYF. Here the CDR3 DNA reads TGCGCCAGCAGCTTGGCGACGAGAGGTCTGGGACTAGCGGGGGCCTCCTACGAGCAGTACTTC.

The chain is built from TRBV5-1 and TRBJ1-4; D is perhaps TRBD1 (6 bases). Germline assignment: CDR1 SGHRS and CDR2 YFSETQ. V was cut by 5 bases and J by 0 bases, with 17 bases left in between. The CDR3 runs 17 residues. The CDR3 DNA reads TGCGCCAGCAGTCCTCAGGGGACACCAGCAACTAATGAAAAACTGTTTTTT. Translated, it gives CASSPQGTPATNEKLFF.

The V gene is TRBV9, the J gene TRBJ1-2; 7 bases match TRBD1. The CDR3 has 14 amino acids. Germline assignment: CDR1 SGDLS and CDR2 YYNGEE. V gave up 4 bases and J gave up 8 bases; unmatched junction bases: 11. The CDR3 nucleotides read TGTGCCAGCAGCCCGGACAGGCGCCCCGGGGGCTACACCTTC. Residues: CASSPDRRPGGYTF.